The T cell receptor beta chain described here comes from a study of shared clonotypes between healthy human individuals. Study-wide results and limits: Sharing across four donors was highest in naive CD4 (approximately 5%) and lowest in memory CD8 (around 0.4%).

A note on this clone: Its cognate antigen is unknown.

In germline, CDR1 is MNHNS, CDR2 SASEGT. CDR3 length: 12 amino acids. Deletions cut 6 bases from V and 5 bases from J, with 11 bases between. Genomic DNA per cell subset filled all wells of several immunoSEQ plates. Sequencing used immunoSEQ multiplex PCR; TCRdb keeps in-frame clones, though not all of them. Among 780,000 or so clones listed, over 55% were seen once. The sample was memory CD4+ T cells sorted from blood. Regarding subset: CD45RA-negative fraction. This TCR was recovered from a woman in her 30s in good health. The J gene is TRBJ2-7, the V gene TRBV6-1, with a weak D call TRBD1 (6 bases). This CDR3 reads CASRVTGNEQYF. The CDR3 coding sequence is TGTGCCAGCAGGGTTACAGGGAACGAGCAGTACTTC.